The source of this T cell receptor beta chain is a study of identical twins (dated by TCRdb to 2016 to 2018). Looking at the study overall: To test whether fetal clonotypes persist, this study deep-sequenced TCR alpha and beta repertoires from monozygotic twins, from unrelated adults of various ages, and from cord blood. To rule out contamination, replicate twin experiments were performed at different times with different library preparation protocols. Findings and caveats that apply to the study as a whole: Out-of-frame TCR alpha sequences shared between twins showed an excess of low generation-probability sequences compared with coincidental sharing between unrelated individuals. Abundant cord blood beta clonotypes had fewer insertions, young adult naive repertoires showed a similar but weaker trend, and memory repertoires showed no such trend. In monozygotic twins, out-of-frame TCR alpha sharing was systematically underestimated by recombination models, although the models agreed with sharing between unrelated individuals. Because the same donors could not be followed over many years, the conclusions relied on cross-sectional statistical analysis. Zero-insertion analyses could be partly confounded by invariant T cells such as MAIT and iNKT, although diverse VJ usage argued against such confounding for most clonotypes. In beta out-of-frame sequences, excess twin sharing was weaker, because having fewer shared sequences lowered the signal-to-noise ratio.

This clonotype has just a few counts. Its antigen is still unknown. The input lacks base qualities; no much larger clone sits a single base away. Per the germline V gene, MNHNS is the CDR1 and SASEGT is the CDR2. Trimming leaves V shorter by 6 bases and J shorter by 2 bases, with the junction holding 7 bases beyond the gene matches. The CDR3 runs 15 residues from the cysteine to the phenylalanine. CDR3 DNA only is kept here, 45 bases in frame from base 1. Every donor was a healthy Caucasian. The twin cohort comprised three pairs of female monozygotic twins, all aged about 18 to 29 years. CD4+ and CD8+ T cell populations were isolated with positive isolation kits from Invitrogen. Library preparation was by 5' RACE. The sample was run on an Illumina HiSeq 2000. A universal primer binding site was introduced by template switching, and a unique molecular identifier was present in the final cDNA, enabling accurate counting of TCR cDNA molecules. Specific primers in the conserved constant-segment region were used to synthesize first-strand cDNA for TCR alpha and beta chains. To control for contamination, every cDNA library carried two barcodes: a SMART-Mk sample barcode plus Illumina barcodes. TruSeq adapter sequences, together with Illumina sample barcodes, were added in two successive PCR steps. The Illumina HiSeq platform was used with custom primers to sequence TCR alpha and beta cDNA libraries. The authors' analysis ran thus. Unique molecular identifiers were extracted from raw reads with MiGEC, and CDR3 positions were determined with MiXCR. For each individual, recombination models were inferred using an EM algorithm with the repgenHMM and IGoR tools. The tcR package in R was used for shared clonotype analysis, with sharing normalized by the product of cloneset sizes. To study raw recombination free of thymic and clonal selection effects, out-of-frame nonproductive sequences were analyzed. The public sequencing data were trimmed at Q25 with fastp and processed into clonotypes with MiXCR by TCRdb, which kept only in-frame beta chains. Each entry is one CDR3 protein sequence, shown with its most common DNA and genes. The V and J calls were determined by TCRdb, not by the authors. In all, the sample holds about 500,000 distinct CDR3 sequences, and roughly an eighth of those were seen once. The ten largest clones add up to approximately 0.98% of the sample.

These data were also filed under a second study, of yellow fever vaccine responses in identical twins. From that second study: According to the authors, in identical twins the way T cells responded to vaccination appeared partly convergent and partly personalized. In the study, vaccine-responding T cell clones were precisely tracked in identical twins.

The origin of this receptor is a woman between 18 and 30 years old in good health. The chain was built from TRBV6-1 and TRBJ2-1, with 7 bases matching TRBD1. What was sequenced was CD4+ T cells sorted from blood. CDR3 protein: CASRAWDRAYNEQFF. Here is the DNA: TGTGCCAGCAGGGCCTGGGACAGAGCCTACAATGAGCAGTTCTTC.